This T cell receptor (beta chain) originates from a study of read filtering for tumor transcriptome and immune sequencing. On the study more broadly: TCR-mapped reads were about 4 to 10.27 million with IR-seq versus roughly 75 to 1,300 with RNA-seq.

Molecular barcoded adaptors covering alpha/delta and beta/gamma chains were used on around 400 ng RNA. TCRdb fed the reads into MiXCR, producing one record per CDR3 protein. This table holds over 25,000 distinct CDR3 sequences, roughly an eighth found once. This clonotype was recorded at least ten times. This sequence originates from a donor over 35 with multiple myeloma. Sequencing was performed on a population of CD138-negative cells sorted from bone marrow.

The CDR3 DNA reads TGCGCCAGCAGCCAAGATCGGGGTAGCGGGGACATGCATACGCAGTATTTT. Residues: CASSQDRGSGDMHTQYF. The gene calls are TRBV4-1 and TRBJ2-3; TRBD2 agrees at 8 bases. Germline V gives CDR1 MGHRA, CDR2 YSYEKL. The CDR3 length is 17 residues. V shed 0 bases and J 7 bases; nucleotides not matched to a gene: 12.